These 4 T cell receptor beta chains were all obtained from the same sample, sequenced in a study of shared clonotypes between healthy human individuals. Produced via immunoSEQ multiplex PCR; TCRdb's table is partial and in-frame only. The data show about 2.3 million clones, approximately 95% seen once. The sample taken for sequencing was naive CD4+ T cells from PBMCs. As for subset: CD45RA+ positively selected. These receptors were obtained from a young man in good health. Some clones in this sample may be carry-over from other donors' samples.

This rearrangement joins TRBV5-4 to TRBJ2-3; perhaps D is TRBD1 or TRBD2 (5 bases each). The CDR3 consists of 13 residues. Trimming left V 8 bases short and J 6 bases short, with 16 bases between. Per the germline V gene, CDR1 is SGHNT and CDR2 is YYREEE (reference sequence). The CDR3 DNA is TGTGCCAGTACCGGGGCCCCACACGATACGCAGTATTTT. Translation: CASTGAPHDTQYF.

This rearrangement joins TRBV6-7 to TRBJ2-7, with TRBD1 matching over 8 bases. TRBV6-7 is an open reading frame, and its role is uncertain. This CDR3 has 22 amino acids. Losses at the gene ends were 0 bases for V and 7 bases for J; bases not matched to a gene: 29. The CDR3 DNA reads as TGTGCCAGCAGTTACTCGACTGGCGACGATCGAGGTGAGACAGGGGCGAGCAATGAGCAGTACTTC. Protein sequence: CASSYSTGDDRGETGASNEQYF.

This sequence joins TRBV28 and TRBJ2-7, with 8 bases that match TRBD1. CDR3 size: 14 residues. Germline assignment: CDR1 MDHEN and CDR2 SYDVKM. Trimming took 6 bases from V and 3 from J; bases not matched to a gene: 7. The DNA of the CDR3 is TGTGCCAGCAGGCGGGACAGGCCCCTCTACGAGCAGTACTTC. This sequence encodes CASRRDRPLYEQYF.

The chain recombines TRBV5-4 with TRBJ2-7; D is perhaps TRBD1 (6 bases). The V gene lost 4 bases and the J gene lost 0 bases, with 11 bases spanning the gap. Germline V gene lookup returns CDR1 SGHNT and CDR2 YYREEE (reference sequence). The CDR3 has 14 residues. CDR3 nucleotide sequence: TGTGCCAGCAGCCCAACAGGGATCTCCTACGAGCAGTACTTC. This gives the protein CASSPTGISYEQYF.